This T cell receptor beta chain was captured by sequencing in a study of neoadjuvant anti-PD-1 for oral cavity cancer. Across the study: Around day 43, patients without progression received a fourth nivolumab dose before surgery. Findings and caveats of the study: Higher pretreatment blood Treg/Th17 ratios correlated with higher pretreatment blood and lower post-treatment tumor TCRbeta clonality.

Patients had HPV-negative, locally advanced oral cavity squamous cell carcinoma. No culture or expansion preceded analysis of these blood cells. The sample holds a few counts of this clone. Antigen unknown. Sequenced by immunoSEQ multiplex PCR; TCRdb stores in-frame clones only, minus some. The repertoire includes 60,000 to 75,000 clones, around 85% of them detected once, and 2.6% sits in the top ten. This CDR3 region has 14 residues. Germline assignment: CDR1 SGHTA and CDR2 FQGNSA. The V gene lost 4 bases and the J gene lost 4 bases, with 12 bases spanning the gap. This chain connects TRBV7-2 to TRBJ2-3; TRBD2 might be the D (6 bases). The receptor's source is a person between 40 and 80 years old with oral cavity squamous cell carcinoma. The sample here was PBMCs, taken before nivolumab (anti-PD-1) treatment. CDR3: CASSSGTPADTQYF. CDR3 coding DNA: TGTGCCAGCAGCTCCGGGACTCCCGCAGATACGCAGTATTTT. The whole variable domain, filled in from reference TRBV7-2 and TRBJ2-3, reads GAGVSQSPSNKVTEKGKDVELRCDPISGHTALYWYRQSLGQGLEFLIYFQGNSAPDKSGLPSDRFSAERTGGSVSTLTIQRTQQEDSAVYLCASSSGTPADTQYFGPGTRLTVL.